Listed below are T cell receptor beta chains from one sample, sequenced in a study of blood T cell repertoires in COVID-19. Data came from immunoSEQ multiplex PCR; TCRdb stores just in-frame clones and leaves some out. The table has about 250,000 clones, approximately 90% seen once; the top ten hold around a sixth. Source material: PBMCs or T cells enriched from blood (not recorded which). The receptor set was obtained from a man aged 18-30 years who had recovered from COVID-19. Both conserved end residues are part of each CDR3. The order of the fields is J gene, V gene, CDR3 protein.

j_call: TRBJ2-1; v_call: TRBV11-3; cdr3_aa: CASSGGTGAYNEQFF
j_call: TRBJ2-1; v_call: TRBV3-1/TRBV3-2; cdr3_aa: CASSQDRLAGNNEQFF
j_call: TRBJ1-2; v_call: TRBV7-2; cdr3_aa: CASSKGQGVGYGYTF
j_call: TRBJ2-7; v_call: TRBV11-3; cdr3_aa: CASSLLAGGNYEQYF
j_call: TRBJ1-2; v_call: TRBV11-2; cdr3_aa: CASSLDRGDFYGYTF
j_call: TRBJ1-1; v_call: TRBV7-8; cdr3_aa: CASTPGHRGPLGTEAFF
j_call: TRBJ1-2; v_call: TRBV19; cdr3_aa: CASSQTGEYGYTF
j_call: TRBJ1-1; v_call: TRBV7-2; cdr3_aa: CASSTRTSEKAFF
j_call: TRBJ2-2; v_call: TRBV7-3; cdr3_aa: CASSPERTGELFF
j_call: TRBJ2-7; v_call: TRBV15; cdr3_aa: CATSRGQASGMEQYF
j_call: TRBJ1-5; v_call: TRBV27; cdr3_aa: CASSPSGGTANQPQHF
j_call: TRBJ2-3; v_call: TRBV28; cdr3_aa: CASSPRVGVDTQYF
j_call: TRBJ1-4; v_call: TRBV28; cdr3_aa: CASSFPTGGKLFF
j_call: TRBJ2-1; v_call: TRBV6-2/TRBV6-3; cdr3_aa: CASSYRASGGENEQFF
j_call: TRBJ2-7; v_call: TRBV2; cdr3_aa: CASNQQGAVDEQYF
j_call: TRBJ2-1; v_call: TRBV28; cdr3_aa: CASSFLTSNEQFF
j_call: TRBJ2-5; v_call: TRBV5-4; cdr3_aa: CASRPLAAGSQETQYF
j_call: TRBJ2-2; v_call: TRBV25-1; cdr3_aa: CASSEPDRAGGELFF
j_call: TRBJ1-1; v_call: TRBV25-1; cdr3_aa: CASSEIGRQGNTEAFF
j_call: TRBJ1-2; v_call: TRBV9; cdr3_aa: CASSVGDWGAIEGYTF
j_call: TRBJ2-3; v_call: TRBV9; cdr3_aa: CASSAGGMGTQYF
j_call: TRBJ1-3; v_call: TRBV4-2; cdr3_aa: CASSPWSPGQGAQGGNTIYF
j_call: TRBJ1-2; v_call: TRBV6-5; cdr3_aa: CASSSGQAVFNYGYTF
j_call: TRBJ1-1; v_call: TRBV7-9; cdr3_aa: CATGQLNTEAFF
j_call: TRBJ2-7; v_call: TRBV30; cdr3_aa: CAWSVIKAGNSYEQYF
j_call: TRBJ2-3; v_call: TRBV10-3; cdr3_aa: CAVSPSGGGTDTQYF
j_call: TRBJ2-1; v_call: TRBV19; cdr3_aa: CASARVDRDVNEQFF
j_call: TRBJ1-5; v_call: TRBV21-1; cdr3_aa: CASSIKNRAKHSNQPQHF
j_call: TRBJ1-4; v_call: TRBV19; cdr3_aa: CASSWDKGQTIEKLFF
j_call: TRBJ2-7; v_call: TRBV5-6; cdr3_aa: CASSLSIAGYEQYF
j_call: TRBJ1-5; v_call: TRBV6-4; cdr3_aa: CARGQGSQPQHF
j_call: TRBJ1-2; v_call: TRBV5-4; cdr3_aa: CASSSTQQGAAYGYTF
j_call: TRBJ2-3; v_call: TRBV7-9; cdr3_aa: CASSLAEVRTDTQYF
j_call: TRBJ2-7; v_call: TRBV5-5; cdr3_aa: CASSDQTGTYEQYF
j_call: TRBJ1-1; v_call: TRBV18; cdr3_aa: CASSPPTGAEAFF
j_call: TRBJ1-1; v_call: TRBV7-9; cdr3_aa: CASSPVREMNTEAFF
j_call: TRBJ2-3; v_call: TRBV9; cdr3_aa: CASSVGQSTDTQYF
j_call: TRBJ1-1; v_call: TRBV6-5; cdr3_aa: CASRMRENTEAFF
j_call: TRBJ2-6; v_call: TRBV7-2; cdr3_aa: CASSLYSGANVLTF
j_call: TRBJ1-2; v_call: TRBV30; cdr3_aa: CAWSATESYGYTF
j_call: TRBJ1-2; v_call: TRBV7-2; cdr3_aa: CASSLVAGGLYGYTF
j_call: TRBJ1-1; v_call: TRBV10-2; cdr3_aa: CASSEGTVNTEAFF
j_call: TRBJ1-2; v_call: TRBV20-1; cdr3_aa: CSAKTGGVGTF
j_call: TRBJ2-6; v_call: TRBV7-9; cdr3_aa: CASRERTGSSGANVLTF
j_call: TRBJ2-3; v_call: TRBV11-2; cdr3_aa: CASSFGGVPTDTQYF
j_call: TRBJ2-7; v_call: TRBV2; cdr3_aa: CASKVQGASYEQYF
j_call: TRBJ2-3; v_call: TRBV28; cdr3_aa: CASSPPWGQASTDTQYF
j_call: TRBJ2-5; v_call: TRBV28; cdr3_aa: CASSLGRERQETQYF